This entry lists 30 T cell receptor beta chains sequenced from one sample in a study of cytomegalovirus exposure and HLA in healthy donors. Primers: 60 Vbeta forward and 13 Jbeta reverse. Clones were read by immunoSEQ multiplex PCR, and TCRdb kept only the in-frame ones, dropping some. This sample yields around 130,000 clones, of which around 85% are seen a single time; approximately 6.7% belongs to the top ten. Sequencing was carried out using PBMCs. These receptor sequences come from a woman aged 30 to 39 in good health and CMV-seropositive.

The chain couples TRBV28 to TRBJ1-2; 7 bases map to TRBD1. The V gene's germline CDR1 is MDHEN and CDR2 SYDVKM. J lost 2 bases, V lost 7 bases, and 10 bases had no gene match. This CDR3 has 15 amino acids. The CDR3 DNA reads TGTGCCAGCACCGCAACTTCAGGGGGGAACTATGGCTACACCTTC. Translating gives CASTATSGGNYGYTF.

J is TRBJ2-1 and V is TRBV9; 11 bases are shared with TRBD2. The ends lost 3 bases at V and 3 bases at J; junction bases unmatched: 5. This CDR3 is 16 amino acids long. Germline-derived CDR1 and CDR2 are SGDLS and YYNGEE. The CDR3 DNA is TGTGCCAGCAGCGGATCTAGCGGGGGGTTCTACAATGAGCAGTTCTTC. This codes for CASSGSSGGFYNEQFF.

This rearrangement joins TRBV10-1 to TRBJ2-2, with D maybe TRBD1 (5 bases). CDR1 WNHNN and CDR2 SYGVQD come from the germline V gene (reference sequence). The CDR3 length is 13 residues. Trimming removed 3 bases from V and 3 bases from J, with 5 bases in between. CDR3 sequence reads: CASSDRDTGELFF. The CDR3 coding sequence is TGCGCCAGCAGTGACAGGGACACCGGGGAGCTGTTTTTT.

The chain combines TRBV7-6 with TRBJ2-7; TRBD2 is a possible D gene (6 bases). Germline loops: CDR1 SGHVS, CDR2 FNYEAQ. V lost 1 base and J lost 0, with 13 bases in between. This CDR3 spans 16 amino acids. The CDR3, as DNA: TGTGCCAGCAGCTTAGGGCCCGCGGGGAGCTCCTACGAGCAGTACTTC. It translates to CASSLGPAGSSYEQYF. Supplemented by reference TRBV7-6 and TRBJ2-7, the full variable domain reads GAGVSQSPRYKVTKRGQDVALRCDPISGHVSLYWYRQALGQGPEFLTYFNYEAQQDKSGLPNDRFSAERPEGSISTLTIQRTEQRDSAMYRCASSLGPAGSSYEQYFGPGTRLTVT.

The sample holds one count of this clone. The V and J genes are TRBV4-1 and TRBJ2-7; tentative D call: TRBD2 (5 bases). The V end lost 4 bases, the J end lost 2 bases, and 12 bases lay between the germline ends. The germline gives CDR1 MGHRA, CDR2 YSYEKL. This CDR3 contains 14 residues. The CDR3, as DNA: TGCGCCAGCAGCCCCCCCCGCGGGCCCTACGAGCAGTACTTC. Its protein product is CASSPPRGPYEQYF.

This clone was counted between two and nine times. The chain joins TRBV27 to TRBJ1-2; TRBD1 matches at 8 bases. V dropped 3 bases and J dropped 2; count of bases not matched to a gene: 2. Germline CDR1 MNHEY, CDR2 SMNVEV (reference sequence). The CDR3 covers 14 residues. The CDR3 sequence is CASSFWTGNYGYTF. The CDR3 DNA follows: TGTGCCAGCAGTTTCTGGACAGGGAACTATGGCTACACCTTC.

The V gene is TRBV20-1, the J gene TRBJ1-2; D is uncertain. This CDR3 is built from 11 residues. Germline V lookup: CDR1 DFQATT, CDR2 SNEGSKA (reference sequence). V shed 6 bases and J shed 4 bases, with 9 bases lying between them. CDR3 DNA sequence: TGCAGTGCCCGAGAATTCTATGGCTACACCTTC. Protein product: CSAREFYGYTF.

This clone was detected only a few times. The chain links TRBV13 to TRBJ2-3; 7 bases are a match to TRBD2. There are 15 residues in the CDR3. V lost 6 bases to trimming and J lost 10 bases; unmatched junction nucleotides: 16. CDR1 and CDR2 from the germline V gene are PRHDT and FYEKMQ (reference sequence). The CDR3 nucleotides are TGTGCCAGCAGTCTGACTAGCTCCCCGGTGGGGGCGCAGTATTTT. Its translation is CASSLTSSPVGAQYF.

This chain joins TRBV19 and TRBJ1-5; D perhaps matches TRBD1 (6 bases). The CDR3 runs to 13 residues. Germline-derived CDR1 and CDR2 are LNHDA and SQIVND (reference sequence). Trimming pared 8 bases from V and 0 bases from J, leaving 8 bases between. CDR3 sequence: CASGGHSNQPQHF. The CDR3 DNA reads as TGTGCCAGTGGGGGCCATAGCAATCAGCCCCAGCATTTT.

This clone was observed a few times. The V and J genes are TRBV6-6 and TRBJ1-5, with 9 bases that match TRBD1. Germline values: CDR1 MNHNY, CDR2 SVGAGI (reference sequence). This CDR3 comprises 13 residues. The J segment lost 5 bases and the V segment lost 5 bases, leaving 1 base of the junction unmatched. The CDR3 loop reads CASSGQGYQPQHF. Here the CDR3 DNA reads TGTGCCAGCAGTGGACAGGGGTATCAGCCCCAGCATTTT.

This clone appeared a single time. The V gene is TRBV4-1, the J gene TRBJ2-7; TRBD2 agrees at 10 bases. This CDR3 has 16 residues. Germline CDR1 and CDR2: MGHRA and YSYEKL. The J segment lost 2 bases and the V segment lost 3 bases, leaving 7 bases of the junction unmatched. CDR3 DNA sequence: TGCGCCAGCAGCCACGCTACTAGCGGGATCACCTACGAGCAGTACTTC. As protein: CASSHATSGITYEQYF.

The rearrangement joins TRBV6-1 to TRBJ1-1; TRBD1 is a possible D gene (6 bases). Germline lookup yields CDR1 MNHNS and CDR2 SASEGT. Between the trimmed V and J ends, which lost 4 bases and 11 bases, there was a span of 17 bases. The CDR3 extends over 13 amino acids. CDR3 in DNA: TGTGCCAGCAGTGTACCCTACGGGACAACGGCTTTCTTT. Amino acid sequence: CASSVPYGTTAFF.

The chain uses TRBV9 and TRBJ2-5; D is perhaps TRBD2 (7 bases). V was pared by 3 bases and J by 4 bases, with 16 bases between. This CDR3 region has 15 residues. Germline values: CDR1 SGDLS, CDR2 YYNGEE. Here the CDR3 reads CASSGGGGGGETQYF. The DNA of the CDR3 is TGTGCCAGCAGCGGAGGGGGGGGTGGAGGAGAGACCCAGTACTTC.

The chain joins TRBV5-5 to TRBJ2-7; TRBD2 aligns across 7 bases. Germline trimming cut 0 bases from V and 3 bases from J; bases unmatched to any gene: 6. The germline CDR1 and CDR2 sequences are SGHKS and YYEKEE (reference sequence). The CDR3 has 15 amino acids. Here the CDR3 reads CASSLAVGGGYEQYF. CDR3 sequence (DNA): TGTGCCAGCAGCTTGGCAGTCGGCGGGGGCTACGAGCAGTACTTC.

This clone was picked up one time. The chain carries TRBV5-6 and TRBJ2-5; D is uncertain. Trimming took off 2 bases at V and 5 bases at J, with 4 bases between the two ends. This CDR3 is built from 11 residues. CDR1 and CDR2 (germline): SGHDT, YYEEEE. CDR3 nucleotide sequence: TGTGCCAGCAGCTTTCGGGAGACCCAGTACTTC. Its protein is CASSFRETQYF.

In this sample, this clone turned up once. The chain employs TRBV18 and TRBJ2-6; no clear D gene. The CDR3 length is 16 residues. Germline CDR1 KGHSH, CDR2 LQKENI. V shed 3 bases and J shed 0 bases, with 9 bases lying between them. CDR3 DNA sequence: TGTGCCAGCTCACCCCTGGAGAGCTCTGGGGCCAACGTCCTGACTTTC. Its protein product is CASSPLESSGANVLTF.

The V call is TRBV2, the J call TRBJ1-3; 9 bases are a match to TRBD1. The CDR3 has 15 residues. The V gene end was trimmed by 5 bases and the J gene end by 3 bases; junction bases not matched to a gene: 5. The germline CDR1 and CDR2 sequences are SNHLY and FYNNEI. The CDR3 sequence: CASSQTGGGGNTIYF. The DNA of the CDR3 is TGTGCCAGCAGTCAAACAGGGGGCGGTGGAAACACCATATATTTT.

V is TRBV19 and J is TRBJ2-1, with D maybe TRBD1 (6 bases). Trimming cost V 3 bases and J 6 bases, with 9 bases left between them. This CDR3 has 13 residues. Germline V lookup: CDR1 LNHDA, CDR2 SQIVND (reference sequence). CDR3 nucleotide sequence: TGTGCCAGTAGTATCTGGGACACCAATGAGCAGTTCTTC. As protein: CASSIWDTNEQFF.

This clone was counted a few times. V is TRBV2 and J is TRBJ1-1, with D uncertain. Per germline, CDR1 SNHLY and CDR2 FYNNEI. The CDR3 extends over 14 amino acids. The V gene lost 7 bases and the J gene lost 6 bases, with 18 bases spanning the gap. The CDR3 is CASTPPGKLAEAFF. The DNA of the CDR3 is TGTGCCAGCACCCCCCCGGGGAAACTAGCTGAAGCTTTCTTT.

V gene TRBV6-1 combines with J gene TRBJ2-7; D may be TRBD2 (6 bases). V lost 4 bases and J 2 bases, leaving 12 bases between the germline ends. The CDR3 has 14 residues. The V gene's germline CDR1 is MNHNS and CDR2 SASEGT. The CDR3 loop reads CASSGLGGTYEQYF. CDR3 nucleotides: TGTGCCAGCAGTGGCCTCGGGGGAACCTACGAGCAGTACTTC.

V is TRBV5-1 and J is TRBJ1-1; perhaps TRBD1 as D (6 bases). This CDR3 comprises 13 residues. V was trimmed by 4 bases and J by 5 bases, leaving 12 bases between them. CDR1 and CDR2 (germline): SGHRS, YFSETQ. In DNA form, the CDR3 reads TGCGCCAGCAGCCCGTCGACAGGAACTGAAGCTTTCTTT. As protein: CASSPSTGTEAFF. The variable domain in full, completed from reference TRBV5-1 and TRBJ1-1, reads KAGVTQTPRYLIKTRGQQVTLSCSPISGHRSVSWYQQTPGQGLQFLFEYFSETQRNKGNFPGRFSGRQFSNSRSEMNVSTLELGDSALYLCASSPSTGTEAFFGQGTRLTVV.

This chain uses TRBV29-1 with TRBJ1-1; maybe TRBD1 (6 bases). Germline V lookup: CDR1 SQVTM, CDR2 ANQGSEA. CDR3 size: 13 residues. The V end was cut by 4 bases, the J end by 0 bases, with 9 bases between. CDR3 bases: TGCAGCGTTGGGGAGGGGGTGAACACTGAAGCTTTCTTT. It codes for CSVGEGVNTEAFF.

The CDR3 region has the DNA TGTGCCAGCAGTTTCGAGCGGGGGGGGATCTACGAGCAGTACTTC. Encoded protein: CASSFERGGIYEQYF. This chain uses TRBV27 with TRBJ2-7, with 10 nucleotides matching TRBD2. Losses at the gene ends were 3 bases for V and 3 bases for J; bases not matched to a gene: 5. The CDR3 runs to 15 residues. Germline V gene data show CDR1 as MNHEY and CDR2 as SMNVEV (reference sequence).

This chain links TRBV6-5 with TRBJ1-1; a weak D match, TRBD1 (5 bases). This CDR3 spans 14 amino acids. The V gene's germline CDR1 is MNHEY and CDR2 SVGAGI. V lost 2 bases to trimming and J lost 2 bases, with 9 bases between them. This CDR3 reads CASSYRQRNTEAFF. DNA of the CDR3: TGTGCCAGCAGTTACAGACAGCGAAACACTGAAGCTTTCTTT.

The chain combines TRBV5-1 with TRBJ1-6; D remains ambiguous. The CDR3 length is 19 residues. Germline CDR1 is SGHRS and CDR2 is YFSETQ. V lost 2 bases, J lost 1 base, and 19 bases lay in between. The CDR3 coding sequence is TGCGCCAGCAGCTTAACCCCAGTGACCGGCGGATCCTATAATTCACCCCTCCACTTT. It codes for CASSLTPVTGGSYNSPLHF. Supplemented by reference TRBV5-1 and TRBJ1-6, the full variable domain reads KAGVTQTPRYLIKTRGQQVTLSCSPISGHRSVSWYQQTPGQGLQFLFEYFSETQRNKGNFPGRFSGRQFSNSRSEMNVSTLELGDSALYLCASSLTPVTGGSYNSPLHFGNGTRLTVT.

The chain combines TRBV2 with TRBJ1-3; tentatively, D is TRBD1 (5 bases). The CDR3 runs 16 residues. Germline V gene sequence: CDR1 SNHLY, CDR2 FYNNEI. Trimming left V 2 bases short and J 0 bases short, with 11 bases between. The CDR3 DNA is TGTGCCAGCAGTGAACCCGGGACTACCTCTGGAAACACCATATATTTT. It encodes CASSEPGTTSGNTIYF.

The J gene is TRBJ1-6, the V gene TRBV10-3; 8 nucleotides line up with TRBD1. In germline, CDR1 is ENHRY, CDR2 SYGVKD. The trim removed 3 bases at V and 6 bases at J, leaving 4 bases unmatched. CDR3 length equals 15 residues. Written as DNA, the CDR3 is TGTGCCATCAGTGAATCTGACAGGGGTAATTCACCCCTCCACTTT. Residues: CAISESDRGNSPLHF.

This CDR3 is CALVPGILGNTIYF. The CDR3, as DNA: TGTGCCTTAGTGCCGGGAATTCTTGGAAACACCATATATTTT. V usage is TRBV30 and J usage is TRBJ1-3, with D uncertain. Germline assignment: CDR1 GTSNPN and CDR2 SVGIG (reference sequence). Trimming shortened V by 7 bases and J by 3 bases, and 16 bases separated the two germline ends. This CDR3 is 14 amino acids long.

The chain recombines TRBV30 with TRBJ1-4; D perhaps matches TRBD1 (5 bases). With 1 base removed from V and 7 bases from J, the gap between germline ends came to 16 bases. The length of the CDR3 is 15 residues. Germline lookup yields CDR1 GTSNPN and CDR2 SVGIG (reference sequence). CDR3 in DNA: TGTGCCTGGAGTGGGTTGGCGGGGCGGGGTGAAAAACTGTTTTTT. This codes for CAWSGLAGRGEKLFF.

The genes are TRBV28 and TRBJ2-1, with D unresolved. The germline V and J ends were trimmed by 4 bases and 3 bases, with 7 bases remaining between them. CDR1 and CDR2 (germline): MDHEN, SYDVKM. CDR3 length: 13 amino acids. The CDR3 bases are TGTGCCAGCAGTTCAAGCCTCTACAATGAGCAGTTCTTC. Translated, it gives CASSSSLYNEQFF.